Here is one T cell receptor beta chain with its context. The data were taken from a study of blood T cell repertoires in COVID-19. Per the original data handling: Amplification of reference gene primers provided the estimated nucleated cell counts. Assay used: immunoSEQ multiplex PCR; TCRdb lists only in-frame clones, some missing. V and J calls and clone size are those listed in that table; D and trimming were worked out from the DNA. Of some 150,000 clones in the sample, around 83% were seen once. Participants spanned ages about 18 to 90 years and resided in roughly 26 US areas. The study assigned cohorts using participant-reported clinical history. V shed 4 bases and J 6 bases; nucleotides not matched to a gene: 11. Germline V gene sequence: CDR1 SGHNT, CDR2 YYREEE (reference sequence). The CDR3 is 16 residues long.

This chain links TRBV5-4 with TRBJ2-1; 9 bases align to TRBD1. The receptor's source is a woman aged 50 to 60 in a cohort exposed to, infected with or recovered from COVID-19 (not recorded which). Sequencing input: PBMCs or T cells enriched from blood (not recorded which). CDR3 DNA: TGTGCCAGCAGCGTAAACAGGGGGCTTTTGTTCAATGAGCAGTTCTTC. This encodes CASSVNRGLLFNEQFF.